This TCR beta chain stems from a study of T cells in Graves' hyperthyroidism and ophthalmopathy. Trimming left V 0 bases short and J 4 bases short, with 13 bases between. Germline loops: CDR1 LNHDA, CDR2 SQIVND (reference sequence). The CDR3 covers 16 residues. The source material, RNA transcripts, was used to amplify TCR beta CDR3 regions. The HTBI primer set drove a first-round RT-PCR of the TCR CDR3. TCRdb itself ran the multiplex PCR reads through MiXCR, one entry per CDR3 protein. The repertoire holds around 200,000 distinct CDR3 sequences, with around 16% as singletons. The PBMCs studied were ones that came from 8 to 10 ml fresh peripheral blood. Study conclusions and caveats: Ophthalmopathy prediction by the model preceded onset by a median about 6.5 months.

Comments on this clonotype: The target antigen is unknown.

The source is a man aged 35-49 years with Graves' hyperthyroidism. Sequencing was carried out using blood. The chain links TRBV19 to TRBJ2-4, with no clear D. CDR3 protein: CASSIDLSLLKNIQYF. For the CDR3, the DNA is TGTGCCAGTAGTATAGATCTTTCCCTACTAAAAAACATTCAGTACTTC.